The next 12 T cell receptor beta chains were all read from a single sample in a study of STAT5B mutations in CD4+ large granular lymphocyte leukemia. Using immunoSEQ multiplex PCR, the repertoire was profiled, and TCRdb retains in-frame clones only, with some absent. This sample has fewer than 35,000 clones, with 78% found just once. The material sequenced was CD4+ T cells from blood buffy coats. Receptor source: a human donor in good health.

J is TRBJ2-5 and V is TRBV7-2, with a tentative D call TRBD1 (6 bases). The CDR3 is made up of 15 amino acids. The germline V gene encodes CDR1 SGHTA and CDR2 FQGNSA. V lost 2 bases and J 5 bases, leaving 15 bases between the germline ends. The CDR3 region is CASSLSGQPHETQYF. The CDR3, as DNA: TGTGCCAGCAGCTTAAGTGGACAGCCCCATGAGACCCAGTACTTC.

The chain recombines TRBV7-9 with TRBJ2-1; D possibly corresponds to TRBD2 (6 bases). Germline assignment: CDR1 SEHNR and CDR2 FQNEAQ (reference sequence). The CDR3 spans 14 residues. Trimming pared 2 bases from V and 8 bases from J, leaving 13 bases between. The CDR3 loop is CASSLSLARDEQFF. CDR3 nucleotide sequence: TGTGCCAGCAGCTTAAGTCTAGCGAGGGATGAGCAGTTCTTC.

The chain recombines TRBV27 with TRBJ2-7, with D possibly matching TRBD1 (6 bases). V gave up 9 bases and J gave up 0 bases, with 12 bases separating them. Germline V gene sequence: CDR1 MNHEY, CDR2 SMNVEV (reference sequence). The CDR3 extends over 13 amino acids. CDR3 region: CASTDRSSYEQYF. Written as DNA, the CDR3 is TGTGCCAGTACTGACAGGAGCTCCTACGAGCAGTACTTC.

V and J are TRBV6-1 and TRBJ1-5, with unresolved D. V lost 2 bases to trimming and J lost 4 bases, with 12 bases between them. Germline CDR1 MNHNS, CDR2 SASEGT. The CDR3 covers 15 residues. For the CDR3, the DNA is TGTGCCAGCAGTGAAAAGGTCAGCCTTAATCAGCCCCAGCATTTT. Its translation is CASSEKVSLNQPQHF.

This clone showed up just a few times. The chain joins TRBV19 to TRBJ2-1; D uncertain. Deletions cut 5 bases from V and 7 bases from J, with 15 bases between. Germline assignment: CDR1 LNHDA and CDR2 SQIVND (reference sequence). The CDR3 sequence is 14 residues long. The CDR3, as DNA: TGTGCCAGTAGTGCCCCCATGCTGGGGAATGAGCAGTTCTTC. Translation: CASSAPMLGNEQFF.

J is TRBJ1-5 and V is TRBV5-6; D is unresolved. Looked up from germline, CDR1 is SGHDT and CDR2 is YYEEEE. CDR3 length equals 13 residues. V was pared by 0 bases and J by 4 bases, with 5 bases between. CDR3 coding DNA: TGTGCCAGCAGCTTGGGGGTGAATCAGCCCCAGCATTTT. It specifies CASSLGVNQPQHF.

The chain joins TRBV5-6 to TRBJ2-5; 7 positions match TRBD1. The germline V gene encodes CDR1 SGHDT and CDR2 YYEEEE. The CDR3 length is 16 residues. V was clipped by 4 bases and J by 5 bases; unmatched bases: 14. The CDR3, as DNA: TGTGCCAGCAGCGCCACGACAGGGTTTGTTCGGGAGACCCAGTACTTC. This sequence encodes CASSATTGFVRETQYF.

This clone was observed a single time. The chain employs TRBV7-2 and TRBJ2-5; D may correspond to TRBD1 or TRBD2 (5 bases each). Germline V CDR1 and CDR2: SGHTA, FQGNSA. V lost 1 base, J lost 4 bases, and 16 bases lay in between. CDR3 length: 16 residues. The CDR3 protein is CASSLDRDLVGETQYF. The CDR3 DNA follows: TGTGCCAGCAGCTTAGACCGGGACCTGGTAGGAGAGACCCAGTACTTC.

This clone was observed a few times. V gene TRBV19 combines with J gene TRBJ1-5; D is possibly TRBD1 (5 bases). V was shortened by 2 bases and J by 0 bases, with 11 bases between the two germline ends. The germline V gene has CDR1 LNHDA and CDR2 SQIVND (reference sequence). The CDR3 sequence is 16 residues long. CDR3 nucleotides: TGTGCCAGTAGTATATCACAGGATTATAGCAATCAGCCCCAGCATTTT. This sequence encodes CASSISQDYSNQPQHF.

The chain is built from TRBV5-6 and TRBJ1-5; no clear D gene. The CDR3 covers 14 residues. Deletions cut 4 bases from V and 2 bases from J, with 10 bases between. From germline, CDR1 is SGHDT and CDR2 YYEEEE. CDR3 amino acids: CASSSEGGNQPQHF. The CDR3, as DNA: TGTGCCAGCAGCAGCGAGGGAGGCAATCAGCCCCAGCATTTT.

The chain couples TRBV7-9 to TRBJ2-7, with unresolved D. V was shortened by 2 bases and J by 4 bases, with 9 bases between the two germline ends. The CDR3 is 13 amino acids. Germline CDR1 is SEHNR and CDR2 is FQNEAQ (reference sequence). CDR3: CASSLTERYEQYF. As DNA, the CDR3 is TGTGCCAGCAGCTTAACTGAGCGTTACGAGCAGTACTTC. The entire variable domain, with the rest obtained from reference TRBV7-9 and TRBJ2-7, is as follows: DTGVSQNPRHKITKRGQNVTFRCDPISEHNRLYWYRQTLGQGPEFLTYFQNEAQLEKSRLLSDRFSAERPKGSFSTLEIQRTEQGDSAMYLCASSLTERYEQYFGPGTRLTVT.

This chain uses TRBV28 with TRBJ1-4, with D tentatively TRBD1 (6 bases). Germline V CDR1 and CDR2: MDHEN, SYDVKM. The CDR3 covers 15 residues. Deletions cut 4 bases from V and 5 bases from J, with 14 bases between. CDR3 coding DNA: TGTGCCAGCAGTTACACACAGGGTTTAAATGAAAAACTGTTTTTT. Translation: CASSYTQGLNEKLFF.